These 9 T cell receptor beta chains were all obtained from the same sample, sequenced in a study of beta chain features in type 1 diabetes. Sequencing targeted expressed TCRB transcripts, as all isolated RNA had been reverse transcribed. Sequencing was performed with immunoSEQ multiplex PCR; in TCRdb, only in-frame clones are kept and a portion is missing. The table shows 250,000 to 300,000 clones, with around 7.3% occurring only once. Sequenced: central memory CD4+ T cells from blood. The receptors were gathered from a woman younger than 35 in good health.

This clone has ten or more counts. The CDR3 nucleotides are TGTGCCACCAGCAGAGATCCGGGGCTATACACTGAAGCTTTCTTT. The encoded protein is CATSRDPGLYTEAFF. The chain joins TRBV15 to TRBJ1-1; TRBD1 might be the D (5 bases). Germline loops: CDR1 LNHNV, CDR2 YYDKDF (reference sequence). CDR3 length: 15 amino acids. V dropped 0 bases and J dropped 3 bases, with 11 bases sitting between them.

The chain employs TRBV25-1 and TRBJ2-6; D is uncertain. This CDR3 comprises 14 residues. Per germline, CDR1 MGHDK and CDR2 SYGVNS. Trimming took off 6 bases at V and 5 bases at J, with 11 bases between the two ends. CDR3 DNA: TGTGCCAGCAGCTCCACCAGCTGGGCCAACGTCCTGACTTTC. Its translation: CASSSTSWANVLTF.

This clone was observed a handful of times. The chain links TRBV11-1 to TRBJ1-1; no firm D call. CDR3 length: 11 residues. Germline V CDR1 and CDR2: SGHAT, FQDESV (reference sequence). Trimming took 0 bases from V and 10 from J, leaving 6 bases between them. The CDR3 here is CASSLAGGAFF. In DNA form, the CDR3 reads TGTGCCAGCAGCTTAGCAGGAGGAGCTTTCTTT.

This clone was observed many times. The genes are TRBV9 and TRBJ2-1; D not certain. V lost 1 base and J lost 9, with 8 bases in between. CDR3 length: 12 residues. Germline V gives CDR1 SGDLS, CDR2 YYNGEE. The DNA of the CDR3 is TGTGCCAGCAGCGTACTCTACGGTGAGCAGTTCTTC. Translated, it gives CASSVLYGEQFF. Full variable domain (remainder filled in from reference TRBV9 and TRBJ2-1): DSGVTQTPKHLITATGQRVTLRCSPRSGDLSVYWYQQSLDQGLQFLIQYYNGEERAKGNILERFSAQQFPDLHSELNLSSLELGDSALYFCASSVLYGEQFFGPGTRLTVL.

This clone was detected a few times. The V call is TRBV18, the J call TRBJ1-1; D gene ambiguous. Germline assignment: CDR1 KGHSH and CDR2 LQKENI. CDR3 length equals 15 residues. V was pared by 3 bases and J by 1 base, with 12 bases between. The DNA for the CDR3 is TGTGCCAGCTCACCCCGGCAGGTCAAGAACACTGAAGCTTTCTTT. Its translation is CASSPRQVKNTEAFF.

The V gene is TRBV9, the J gene TRBJ2-2; D unclear. This CDR3 is built from 14 residues. The V gene lost 3 bases and the J gene lost 4 bases, with 10 bases spanning the gap. CDR1 and CDR2 (germline): SGDLS, YYNGEE. This chain's CDR3 is CASSAKPSTGELFF. The CDR3 bases are TGTGCCAGCAGCGCCAAACCCTCCACCGGGGAGCTGTTTTTT.

This clone was detected only a few times. The sample carries other DNA sequences with the same CDR3. This chain connects TRBV5-1 to TRBJ2-5; unclear D gene. Germline-derived CDR1 and CDR2 are SGHRS and YFSETQ. Trimming removed 0 bases from V and 2 bases from J, with 5 bases in between. This CDR3 is built from 13 residues. The CDR3 sequence is CASSLGPQETQYF. CDR3 sequence (DNA): TGCGCCAGCAGCTTGGGCCCGCAAGAGACCCAGTACTTC.

This clone was recorded a few times. The V call is TRBV10-3, the J call TRBJ2-5, with D possibly being TRBD1 (6 bases). Germline V gives CDR1 ENHRY, CDR2 SYGVKD. The CDR3 runs 14 residues. Trimming cost V 6 bases and J 4 bases, with 15 bases left between them. The CDR3 spells CAIRGTQDAETQYF. The CDR3 region has the DNA TGTGCCATCAGGGGGACACAAGATGCAGAGACCCAGTACTTC.

Here the CDR3 DNA reads TGTGCCAGCAGCTTAGTCTCTGGGTCTTTTACTAATGAAAAACTGTTTTTT. This codes for CASSLVSGSFTNEKLFF. The gene calls are TRBV7-2 and TRBJ1-4; D gene unclear. Germline V lookup: CDR1 SGHTA, CDR2 FQGNSA. Trimming shortened V by 1 base and J by 2 bases, and 14 bases separated the two germline ends. The CDR3 extends over 17 amino acids.